The clone carrying this T cell receptor beta chain was seen ten or more times. This entry belongs to a study of blood T cell repertoires in COVID-19. The CDR3 has 13 residues. V lost 7 bases, J lost 4 bases, and 7 bases stayed unmatched. Germline CDR1 and CDR2: SQVTM and ANQGSEA. Repertoires were generated with immunoSEQ multiplex PCR, while TCRdb's copy carries only in-frame clones and drops some. The sample carries over 200,000 clones, roughly 80% recorded once. V is TRBV29-1 and J is TRBJ1-2, with 9 bases that match TRBD1. The clonotype comes from a human donor in a cohort sampled during active COVID-19. The specimen sequenced was peripheral blood. Here the CDR3 DNA reads TGCAGCGCGGGACAGGGAGAACTCTATGGCTACACCTTC. It encodes CSAGQGELYGYTF.